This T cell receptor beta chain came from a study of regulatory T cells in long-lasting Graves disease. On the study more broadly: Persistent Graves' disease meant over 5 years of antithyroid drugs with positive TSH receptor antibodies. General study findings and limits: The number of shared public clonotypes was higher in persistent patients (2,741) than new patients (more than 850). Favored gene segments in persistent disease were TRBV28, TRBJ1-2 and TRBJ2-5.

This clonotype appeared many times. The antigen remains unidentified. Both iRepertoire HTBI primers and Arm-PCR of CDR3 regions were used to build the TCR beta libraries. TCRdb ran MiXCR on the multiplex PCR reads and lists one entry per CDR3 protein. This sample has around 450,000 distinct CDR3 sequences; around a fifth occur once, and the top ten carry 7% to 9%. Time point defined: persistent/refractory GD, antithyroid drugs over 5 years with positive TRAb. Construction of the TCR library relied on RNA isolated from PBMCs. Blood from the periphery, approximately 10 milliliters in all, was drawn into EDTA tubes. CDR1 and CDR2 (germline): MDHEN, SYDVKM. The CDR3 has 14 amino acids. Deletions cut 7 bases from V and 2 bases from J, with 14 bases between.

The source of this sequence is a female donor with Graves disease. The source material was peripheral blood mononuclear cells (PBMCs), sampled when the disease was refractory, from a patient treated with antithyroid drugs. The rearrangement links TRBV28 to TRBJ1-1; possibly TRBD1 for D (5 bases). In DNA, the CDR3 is TGTGCCAGCACTCTCTCAGGGATTAACACTGAAGCTTTCTTT. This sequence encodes CASTLSGINTEAFF.